This T cell receptor (beta chain) was recovered during a study of response to subunit inactivated influenza vaccine. The study's findings and limits: It was suggested by the authors that few new T cells are recruited by each seasonal influenza vaccination.

Germline values: CDR1 LGHNA, CDR2 YSLEER. V was trimmed by 1 base and J by 5 bases, leaving 8 bases between them. The CDR3 runs 14 residues. TCRdb independently ran MiXCR on the RT-PCR reads; one entry per CDR3 protein. The sample lists under 750,000 distinct CDR3 sequences; 12% were seen once. As for this clonotype: Its antigen is still unknown.

The input for sequencing was PBMCs from blood, taken on the day of vaccination. The V gene is TRBV4-3, the J gene TRBJ1-4, with a possible D match to TRBD1 (6 bases). This receptor was obtained from a man in his fifties who received an inactivated influenza vaccine. The CDR3 region has the DNA TGCGCCAGCAGCCAAGGGACAGCGAATGAAAAACTGTTTTTT. The encoded protein is CASSQGTANEKLFF.